This T cell receptor (beta chain) was sequenced in a study of blood T cell repertoires in COVID-19. The CDR3 is 15 amino acids. Trimming stripped 3 bases from V and 4 bases from J, with 13 bases between. Germline V CDR1 and CDR2: SEHNR, FQNEAQ (reference sequence). This table comes from immunoSEQ multiplex PCR, and its TCRdb copy is limited to in-frame clones, with some not included. The repertoire has about 120,000 clones, 85% of them found once; the top ten carry roughly a tenth. The J gene is TRBJ1-3, the V gene TRBV7-9; D unresolved. The specimen was peripheral blood. The receptor was isolated from an elderly man with acute or convalescent COVID-19. For the CDR3, the DNA is TGTGCCAGCAGCTTCCCCTCGAACTACGGAAACACCATATATTTT. Translated: CASSFPSNYGNTIYF. The full variable domain, in which reference TRBV7-9 and TRBJ1-3 provide the parts outside the CDR3, is DTGVSQNPRHKITKRGQNVTFRCDPISEHNRLYWYRQTLGQGPEFLTYFQNEAQLEKSRLLSDRFSAERPKGSFSTLEIQRTEQGDSAMYLCASSFPSNYGNTIYFGEGSWLTVV.